Presented here are 26 T cell receptor beta chains from one specimen sequenced in a study of blood T cell repertoires in COVID-19. Method: immunoSEQ multiplex PCR; TCRdb's copy keeps in-frame clones and lacks some. Of fewer than 300,000 clones in the sample, 75% to 95% were seen once. The sequencing sample was made of PBMCs or T cells enriched from blood (not recorded which). These receptors were collected from a young woman who had recovered from COVID-19.

This chain links TRBV3-1 (or the pseudogene TRBV3-2) with TRBJ2-7; D is perhaps TRBD1 (6 bases). Germline lookup yields CDR1 LGHDT and CDR2 YNNKEL (reference sequence). The CDR3 runs 11 residues. The ends were cut back, 0 bases at V and 9 bases at J, with 6 bases in the middle. The CDR3 protein is CASSQDRGQYF. CDR3 sequence (DNA): TGTGCCAGCAGCCAAGACAGGGGGCAGTACTTC.

The chain carries TRBV2 and TRBJ2-1; 10 bases line up with TRBD2. The CDR3 runs 13 residues. From germline, CDR1 is SNHLY and CDR2 FYNNEI. After removal of 8 bases from V and 7 bases from J, the junction contained 5 bases not matched to a gene. DNA of the CDR3: TGTGCCAGCCAGAGCGGGGGGGCTAATGAGCAGTTCTTC. Protein: CASQSGGANEQFF.

The rearrangement links TRBV6-5 to TRBJ2-7; 7 positions agree with TRBD1. The CDR3 is made up of 16 amino acids. Looked up from germline, CDR1 is MNHEY and CDR2 is SVGAGI. The J segment lost 2 bases and the V segment lost 0 bases, leaving 7 bases of the junction unmatched. Here the CDR3 reads CASSYSNTGVTYEQYF. DNA for the CDR3: TGTGCCAGCAGTTACTCGAATACAGGGGTGACCTACGAGCAGTACTTC.

The chain carries TRBV7-2 and TRBJ2-7, with a tentative D call TRBD1 (6 bases). V shed 5 bases and J shed 7 bases, with 24 bases lying between them. The CDR3 contains 16 residues. Germline V lookup: CDR1 SGHTA, CDR2 FQGNSA. CDR3 sequence: CASSLLQGLLAWEQYF. The CDR3 DNA follows: TGTGCCAGCAGCCTACTCCAGGGGCTCTTAGCCTGGGAGCAGTACTTC.

The V call is TRBV11-2, the J call TRBJ2-7; 7 bases align to TRBD1. The germline gives CDR1 SGHAT, CDR2 FQNNGV. The V and J ends lost 0 bases and 2 bases, in that order; junction bases with no gene match: 1. This CDR3 region has 14 residues. CDR3 nucleotides: TGTGCCAGCAGCTTAGAGGGGACAGCCTACGAGCAGTACTTC. Protein sequence: CASSLEGTAYEQYF.

This chain links TRBV27 with TRBJ2-7, with 15 bases matching TRBD2. The CDR3 totals 15 residues. V gave up 6 bases and J gave up 5 bases; unmatched junction bases: 5. Per germline, CDR1 MNHEY and CDR2 SMNVEV (reference sequence). The CDR3 nucleotides read TGTGCCAGCAGCCACGGGACTAGCGGGAGGAACGAGCAGTACTTC. Its translation: CASSHGTSGRNEQYF.

As DNA, the CDR3 is TGTGCCAGCAGCGGCGTAGCGGGAGGGGACTACAATGAGCAGTTCTTC. Residues: CASSGVAGGDYNEQFF. The J gene is TRBJ2-1, the V gene TRBV5-4; TRBD2 matches 11 bases. CDR1 is SGHNT and CDR2 is YYREEE in the germline V gene (reference sequence). Trimming removed 4 bases from V and 3 bases from J; junction bases left unmatched: 6. This CDR3 has 16 residues.

As to this clone: In the same sample, other DNA sequences code for this CDR3. The gene calls are TRBV9 and TRBJ1-1; unclear D gene. The germline CDR1 and CDR2 sequences are SGDLS and YYNGEE. The CDR3 is 13 amino acids. The ends were cut back, 0 bases at V and 1 base at J, with 4 bases in the middle. The CDR3 DNA reads TGTGCCAGCAGCGTAGCGGGGAACACTGAAGCTTTCTTT. Translating it yields CASSVAGNTEAFF.

This chain links TRBV6-5 with TRBJ2-3; TRBD1 aligns across 8 bases. Germline lookup yields CDR1 MNHEY and CDR2 SVGAGI. V shed 2 bases, J shed 9 bases, and the junction held 4 bases outside the gene matches. This CDR3 has 13 residues. The CDR3 DNA reads as TGTGCCAGCAGTTACCCGGGACAGGAGACGCAGTATTTT. Its translation is CASSYPGQETQYF.

The chain recombines TRBV27 with TRBJ2-7, with TRBD2 identical over 7 bases. Germline-derived CDR1 and CDR2 are MNHEY and SMNVEV (reference sequence). The CDR3 consists of 15 residues. Trimming at V came to 4 bases and at J to 3 bases, leaving 9 bases not matched to a gene. The CDR3: CASSSGTTPLYEQYF. In nucleotides, the CDR3 is TGTGCCAGCAGTTCCGGGACTACCCCACTCTACGAGCAGTACTTC.

The CDR3: CASSMGQMNTEAFF. CDR3 sequence (DNA): TGTGCCAGTAGTATGGGACAGATGAACACTGAAGCTTTCTTT. The rearrangement joins TRBV19 to TRBJ1-1; 7 nucleotides align to TRBD1. The CDR3 runs to 14 residues. CDR1 and CDR2 from the germline V gene are LNHDA and SQIVND (reference sequence). Trimming took 3 bases from V and 0 from J; bases not matched to a gene: 1.

This rearrangement joins TRBV5-8 to TRBJ2-3; weak D call: TRBD1 (6 bases). Trimming cost V 4 bases and J 3 bases, with 12 bases left between them. In germline, CDR1 is SGHTS, CDR2 YDEGEE. The CDR3 sequence is 14 residues long. CDR3 DNA: TGTGCCAGCAGCCAATCGGGACAAACAGATACGCAGTATTTT. It codes for CASSQSGQTDTQYF.

The rearrangement links TRBV4-3 to TRBJ2-7; 9 bases map to TRBD1. This CDR3 region has 15 residues. CDR1 and CDR2 (germline): LGHNA, YSLEER. The J segment lost 4 bases and the V segment lost 0 bases, leaving 4 bases of the junction unmatched. The CDR3 bases are TGCGCCAGCAGCCAAGAGAAGACAGGGGGTTACGAGCAGTACTTC. Encoded protein: CASSQEKTGGYEQYF.

This chain connects TRBV24-1 to TRBJ2-1, with D possibly matching TRBD1 (5 bases). The CDR3 is made up of 15 amino acids. Trimming removed 9 bases from V and 0 bases from J, with 14 bases in between. Germline V gene sequence: CDR1 KGHDR, CDR2 SFDVKD. The CDR3 spells CATYRQQSSYNEQFF. CDR3 DNA: TGTGCCACCTACAGACAGCAGAGCTCCTACAATGAGCAGTTCTTC.

The chain combines TRBV18 with TRBJ2-2; D is possibly TRBD2 (5 bases). V was shortened by 4 bases and J by 0 bases, with 12 bases between the two germline ends. CDR3 size: 16 residues. Germline V gene data show CDR1 as KGHSH and CDR2 as LQKENI. CDR3 bases: TGTGCCAGCTCACAACTAGATTCGCCGAACACCGGGGAGCTGTTTTTT. This codes for CASSQLDSPNTGELFF.

This chain joins TRBV12-3 or TRBV12-4 and TRBJ1-1; D is uncertain. V was shortened by 6 bases and J by 7 bases, with 9 bases between the two germline ends. The CDR3 runs to 11 residues. CDR3 residues: CASSVGFEAFF. The CDR3 DNA sequence: TGTGCCAGCAGCGTTGGCTTTGAAGCTTTCTTT.

The chain uses TRBV28 and TRBJ2-7; TRBD2 matches at 11 bases. The CDR3 sequence is 15 residues long. The ends lost 3 bases at V and 6 bases at J; junction bases unmatched: 7. Per the germline V gene, CDR1 is MDHEN and CDR2 is SYDVKM. The chain's CDR3 is CASSFASGRSSEQYF. The CDR3, as DNA: TGTGCCAGCAGTTTTGCTAGCGGGAGGAGCAGCGAGCAGTACTTC.

The chain is built from TRBV4-3 and TRBJ1-4, with D possibly matching TRBD1 (5 bases). Trimming removed 0 bases from V and 5 bases from J, with 10 bases in between. There are 15 residues in the CDR3. Per germline, CDR1 LGHNA and CDR2 YSLEER. The CDR3 nucleotides read TGCGCCAGCAGCCAAGAAAGGGGCGTCAATGAAAAACTGTTTTTT. This codes for CASSQERGVNEKLFF.

The chain has TRBV2 and TRBJ2-1; 7 bases match TRBD2. CDR3 length equals 14 residues. V lost 3 bases and J lost 5; bases outside the gene matches: 4. The germline CDR1 and CDR2 sequences are SNHLY and FYNNEI. CDR3 sequence (DNA): TGTGCCAGCAGTGAGGGGGGACTAAACAATGAGCAGTTCTTC. Amino acids: CASSEGGLNNEQFF. Filled out from reference TRBV2 and TRBJ2-1, the complete variable domain reads EPEVTQTPSHQVTQMGQEVILRCVPISNHLYFYWYRQILGQKVEFLVSFYNNEISEKSEIFDDQFSVERPDGSNFTLKIRSTKLEDSAMYFCASSEGGLNNEQFFGPGTRLTVL.

The CDR3 DNA reads TGTGCCAGCAGTGCTCACAGGACCCCCACGACCAATCAGCCCCAGCATTTT. Its translation is CASSAHRTPTTNQPQHF. The chain uses TRBV6-2 or TRBV6-3 and TRBJ1-5; D is perhaps TRBD1 (5 bases). V dropped 5 bases and J dropped 3 bases, with 20 bases sitting between them. Looked up from germline, CDR1 is MNHEY and CDR2 is SVGEGT. The length of the CDR3 is 17 residues.

V is TRBV7-2 and J is TRBJ1-2; D gene uncertain. V was shortened by 3 bases and J by 1 base, with 15 bases between the two germline ends. This CDR3 has 16 residues. CDR1 and CDR2 (germline): SGHTA, FQGNSA. The CDR3 reads CASSLDYMLRNYGYTF. The CDR3 DNA reads as TGTGCCAGCAGCTTGGACTATATGCTTCGTAACTATGGCTACACCTTC.

There are a few counts of this clone. V and J are TRBV3-1 (or the pseudogene TRBV3-2) and TRBJ1-1; D gene unclear. Trimming removed 1 base from V and 2 bases from J, with 14 bases in between. Germline V gives CDR1 LGHDT, CDR2 YNNKEL (reference sequence). CDR3 size: 16 residues. In DNA, the CDR3 is TGTGCCAGCAGCCAAGTTAGTACTCGATCAAACACTGAAGCTTTCTTT. Its translation is CASSQVSTRSNTEAFF.

The chain has TRBV5-3 and TRBJ1-1, with 11 bases matching TRBD1. TRBV5-3 belongs to the ORF category, with a function that is uncertain. The CDR3 is 14 residues long. V shed 4 bases and J 6 bases; nucleotides not matched to a gene: 5. This CDR3 reads CARSQDRGHAEAFF. The CDR3 DNA is TGTGCCAGAAGCCAGGACAGGGGGCACGCTGAAGCTTTCTTT.

The chain recombines TRBV29-1 with TRBJ1-2, with 10 bases matching TRBD1. The CDR3 totals 13 residues. Trimming cost V 4 bases and J 8 bases; bases outside gene matches: 7. CDR1 is SQVTM, CDR2 ANQGSEA, per germline. DNA of the CDR3: TGCAGCGTTGTTGGACAGGGGGATGGAGGCTACACCTTC. It translates to CSVVGQGDGGYTF. Filled out from reference TRBV29-1 and TRBJ1-2, the complete variable domain reads SAVISQKPSRDICQRGTSLTIQCQVDSQVTMMFWYRQQPGQSLTLIATANQGSEATYESGFVIDKFPISRPNLTFSTLTVSNMSPEDSSIYLCSVVGQGDGGYTFGSGTRLTVV.

The chain joins TRBV7-9 to TRBJ1-3; 12 bases are shared with TRBD1. Germline trimming cut 5 bases from V and 7 bases from J; bases unmatched to any gene: 12. Germline loops: CDR1 SEHNR, CDR2 FQNEAQ (reference sequence). This CDR3 has 17 amino acids. This chain's CDR3 is CASSDPGQGARFNTIYF. CDR3 DNA: TGTGCCAGCAGCGATCCGGGACAGGGGGCGCGGTTCAACACCATATATTTT.

This chain links TRBV19 with TRBJ1-2; 9 bases map to TRBD1. J was trimmed by 4 bases and V by 5 bases; bases with no gene match: 8. The CDR3 runs 15 residues. Germline CDR1 is LNHDA and CDR2 is SQIVND (reference sequence). The CDR3 nucleotides read TGTGCCAGTAGTCTGGGACAGGGAAACTCCTATGGCTACACCTTC. This gives the protein CASSLGQGNSYGYTF.